This T cell receptor (beta chain) was identified during a study of shared clonotypes between healthy human individuals. Study-wide background: Aged 18 to 49, the donors were a couple of women and a few men. There were three CD4 naive, three CD4 memory, two CD8 naive and one CD8 memory plates per donor.

Every donor was a Caucasian adult from Nashville, Tennessee. Libraries were prepared by immunoSEQ multiplex PCR; TCRdb keeps only in-frame clonotypes and omits some of them. The data hold 1.4 million to 1.5 million clones, with around 97% observed a single time. Study outcomes and limitations: When compared with the clonotypes that were shared by all four sorted-subset donors, the non-shared clonotypes turned out to have lower generation probabilities.

About this clone: Its antigen is still unknown.

CDR1 and CDR2 from the germline V gene are MNHNS and SASEGT. Trimming at V came to 4 bases and at J to 5 bases, leaving 10 bases not matched to a gene. This CDR3 has 15 residues. The sequenced sample was naive CD4+ T cells sorted from blood. Subset denoted: CD45RA+ positively selected. J is TRBJ2-5 and V is TRBV6-1; TRBD2 aligns across 7 bases. The origin of this receptor is a man aged 25-40 years in good health. CDR3 DNA sequence: TGTGCCAGCAGTGCTACCCCGGGGGGTTGGGAGACCCAGTACTTC. Its translation: CASSATPGGWETQYF.